This TCR beta chain is drawn from a study of blood T cell repertoires in COVID-19. The overall study: There were acute and convalescent COVID-19 samples, and they came from the United States, Italy and Spain. Sources were T cells, B-cell-depleted T cells, or PBMCs; the material itself was cDNA or gDNA.

Authors' analysis steps: Estimation of nucleated cell counts relied on the amplification of reference gene primers. Libraries were prepared by immunoSEQ multiplex PCR; TCRdb keeps only in-frame clonotypes and omits some of them. V and J calls and clone size are those listed in that table; D and trimming were worked out from the DNA. The sample lists 200,000 or so clones; 88% were seen once. The CDR3 runs 11 residues. Trimming removed 8 bases from V and 9 bases from J, with 13 bases in between. CDR1 is LGHDT and CDR2 is YNNKEL in the germline V gene (reference sequence). Sample: peripheral blood. The sequence came from a man aged 70 or older with acute or convalescent COVID-19. This chain links TRBV3-1 (or the pseudogene TRBV3-2) with TRBJ1-1; the D gene is possibly TRBD1 (5 bases). CDR3 nucleotides: TGTGCCAGCCGCGGGGGGAGCAAAGCTTTCTTT. Translation gives CASRGGSKAFF.